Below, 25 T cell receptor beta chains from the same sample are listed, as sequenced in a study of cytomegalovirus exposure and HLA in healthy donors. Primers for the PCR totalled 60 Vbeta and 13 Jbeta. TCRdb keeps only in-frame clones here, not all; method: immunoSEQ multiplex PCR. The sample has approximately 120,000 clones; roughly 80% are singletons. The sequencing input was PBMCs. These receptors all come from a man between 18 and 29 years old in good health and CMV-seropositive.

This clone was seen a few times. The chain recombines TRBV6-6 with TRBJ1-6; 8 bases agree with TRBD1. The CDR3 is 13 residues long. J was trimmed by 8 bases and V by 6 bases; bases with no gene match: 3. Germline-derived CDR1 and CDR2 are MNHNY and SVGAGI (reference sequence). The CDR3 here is CASRGQEDSPLHF. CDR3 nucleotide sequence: TGTGCCAGCAGGGGACAGGAGGATTCACCCCTCCACTTT.

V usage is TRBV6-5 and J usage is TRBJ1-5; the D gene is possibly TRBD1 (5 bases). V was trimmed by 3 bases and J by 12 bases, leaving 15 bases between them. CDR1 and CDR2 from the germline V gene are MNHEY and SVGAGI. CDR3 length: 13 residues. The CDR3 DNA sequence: TGTGCCAGCAGTTATCAGTATCCGGACAACCAGCATTTT. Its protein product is CASSYQYPDNQHF.

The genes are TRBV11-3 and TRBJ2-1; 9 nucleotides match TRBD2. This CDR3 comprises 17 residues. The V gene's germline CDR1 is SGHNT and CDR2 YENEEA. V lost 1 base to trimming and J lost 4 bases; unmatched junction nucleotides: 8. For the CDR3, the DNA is TGTGCCAGCAGCTTAGGTCTTTTGGCGGGAGGGTACAATGAGCAGTTCTTC. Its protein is CASSLGLLAGGYNEQFF.

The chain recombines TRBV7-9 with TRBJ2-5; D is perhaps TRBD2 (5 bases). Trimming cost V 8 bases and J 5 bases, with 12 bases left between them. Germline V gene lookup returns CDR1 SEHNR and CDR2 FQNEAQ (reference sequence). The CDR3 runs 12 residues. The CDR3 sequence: CASSGLLETQYF. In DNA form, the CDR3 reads TGTGCCAGCTCGGGGTTGTTGGAGACCCAGTACTTC.

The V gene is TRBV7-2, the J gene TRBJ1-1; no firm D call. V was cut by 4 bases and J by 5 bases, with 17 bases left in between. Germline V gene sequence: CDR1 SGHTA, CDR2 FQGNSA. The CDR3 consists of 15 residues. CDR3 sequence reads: CASSSYYDAGTEAFF. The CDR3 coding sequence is TGTGCCAGCAGCTCCTACTACGACGCGGGGACTGAAGCTTTCTTT.

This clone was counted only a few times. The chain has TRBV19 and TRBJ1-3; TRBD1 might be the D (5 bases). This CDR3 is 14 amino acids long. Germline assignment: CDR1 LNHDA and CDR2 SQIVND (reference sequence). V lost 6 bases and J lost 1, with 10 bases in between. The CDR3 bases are TGTGCCAGTAGCCGCAAGGGGTCTGGAAACACCATATATTTT. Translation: CASSRKGSGNTIYF.

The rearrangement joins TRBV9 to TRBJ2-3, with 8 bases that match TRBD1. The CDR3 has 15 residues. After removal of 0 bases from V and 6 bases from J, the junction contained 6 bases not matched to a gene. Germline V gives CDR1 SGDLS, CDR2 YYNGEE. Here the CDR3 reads CASSVAAGGRDTQYF. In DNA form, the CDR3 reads TGTGCCAGCAGCGTAGCGGCAGGGGGCAGGGATACGCAGTATTTT.

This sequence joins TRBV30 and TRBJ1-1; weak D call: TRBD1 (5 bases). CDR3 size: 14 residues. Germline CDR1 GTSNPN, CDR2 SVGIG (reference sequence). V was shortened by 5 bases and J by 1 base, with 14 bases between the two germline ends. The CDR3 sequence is CAWQDRTGNTEAFF. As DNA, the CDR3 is TGTGCCTGGCAAGACCGAACAGGGAACACTGAAGCTTTCTTT.

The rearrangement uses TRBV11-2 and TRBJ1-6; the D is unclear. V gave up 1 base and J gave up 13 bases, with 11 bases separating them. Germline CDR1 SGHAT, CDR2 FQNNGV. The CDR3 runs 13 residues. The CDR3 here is CASSLVQVAPLHF. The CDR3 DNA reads TGTGCCAGCAGCTTAGTCCAAGTGGCTCCCCTCCACTTT.

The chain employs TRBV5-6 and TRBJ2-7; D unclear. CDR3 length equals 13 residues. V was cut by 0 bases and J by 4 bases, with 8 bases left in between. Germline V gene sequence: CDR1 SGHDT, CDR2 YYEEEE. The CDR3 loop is CASSLGRRYEQYF. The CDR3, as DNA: TGTGCCAGCAGCTTGGGCAGGCGATACGAGCAGTACTTC. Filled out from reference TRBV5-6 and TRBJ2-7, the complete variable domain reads DAGVTQSPTHLIKTRGQQVTLRCSPKSGHDTVSWYQQALGQGPQFIFQYYEEEERQRGNFPDRFSGHQFPNYSSELNVNALLLGDSALYLCASSLGRRYEQYFGPGTRLTVT.

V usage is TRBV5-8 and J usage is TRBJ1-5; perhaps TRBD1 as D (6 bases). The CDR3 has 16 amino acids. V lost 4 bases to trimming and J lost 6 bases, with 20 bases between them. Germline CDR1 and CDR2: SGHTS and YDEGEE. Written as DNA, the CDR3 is TGTGCCAGCAGCCCAATCAGGGGAGTTGGGGGTCAGCCCCAGCATTTT. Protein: CASSPIRGVGGQPQHF.

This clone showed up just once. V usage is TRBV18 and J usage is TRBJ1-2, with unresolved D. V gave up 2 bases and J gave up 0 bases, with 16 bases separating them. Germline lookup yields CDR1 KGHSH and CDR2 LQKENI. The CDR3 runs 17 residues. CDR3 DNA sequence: TGTGCCAGCTCACCAATGGAAACAGCCGGAACTAACTATGGCTACACCTTC. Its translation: CASSPMETAGTNYGYTF.

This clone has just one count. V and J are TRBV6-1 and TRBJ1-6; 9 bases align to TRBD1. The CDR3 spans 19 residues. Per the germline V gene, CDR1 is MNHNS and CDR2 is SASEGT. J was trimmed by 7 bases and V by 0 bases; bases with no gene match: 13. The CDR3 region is CASSEAIGTGNTRNSPLHF. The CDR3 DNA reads TGTGCCAGCAGTGAAGCAATTGGGACAGGGAACACGAGGAATTCACCCCTCCACTTT.

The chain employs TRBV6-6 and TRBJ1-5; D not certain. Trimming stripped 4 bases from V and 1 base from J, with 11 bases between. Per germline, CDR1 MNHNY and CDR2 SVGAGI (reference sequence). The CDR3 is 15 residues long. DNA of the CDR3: TGTGCCAGCAGTTCCCCGGGATGGAGCAATCAGCCCCAGCATTTT. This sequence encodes CASSSPGWSNQPQHF.

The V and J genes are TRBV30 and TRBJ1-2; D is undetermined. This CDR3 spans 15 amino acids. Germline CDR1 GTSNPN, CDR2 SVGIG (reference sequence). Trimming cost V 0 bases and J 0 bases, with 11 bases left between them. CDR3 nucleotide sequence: TGTGCCTGGAGTGTTCCCGGGGAACCTAACTATGGCTACACCTTC. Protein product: CAWSVPGEPNYGYTF.

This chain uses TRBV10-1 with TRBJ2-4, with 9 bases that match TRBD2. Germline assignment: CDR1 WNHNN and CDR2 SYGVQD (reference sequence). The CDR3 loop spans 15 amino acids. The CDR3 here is CGGRPSSGRENIQYF. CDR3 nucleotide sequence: TGCGGGGGGAGGCCGAGTAGCGGGAGAGAAAACATTCAGTACTTC.

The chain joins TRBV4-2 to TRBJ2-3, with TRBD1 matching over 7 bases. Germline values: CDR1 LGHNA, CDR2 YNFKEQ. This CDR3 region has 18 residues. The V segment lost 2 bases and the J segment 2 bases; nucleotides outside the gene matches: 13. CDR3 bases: TGTGCCAGCAGCCAAAACCCACAGGGGTCCAGTCACACAGATACGCAGTATTTT. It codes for CASSQNPQGSSHTDTQYF.

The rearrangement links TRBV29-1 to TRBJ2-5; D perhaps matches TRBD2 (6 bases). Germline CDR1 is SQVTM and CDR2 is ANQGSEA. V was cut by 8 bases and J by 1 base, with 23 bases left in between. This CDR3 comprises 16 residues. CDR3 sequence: CSPFCWGGEIQETQYF. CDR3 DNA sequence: TGCAGCCCATTTTGCTGGGGAGGTGAGATCCAAGAGACCCAGTACTTC.

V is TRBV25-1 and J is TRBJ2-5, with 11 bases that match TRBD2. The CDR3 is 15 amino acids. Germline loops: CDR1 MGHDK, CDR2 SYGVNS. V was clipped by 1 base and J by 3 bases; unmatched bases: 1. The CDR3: CASSELLAGEETQYF. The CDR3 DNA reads TGTGCCAGCAGTGAATTACTAGCGGGGGAAGAGACCCAGTACTTC.

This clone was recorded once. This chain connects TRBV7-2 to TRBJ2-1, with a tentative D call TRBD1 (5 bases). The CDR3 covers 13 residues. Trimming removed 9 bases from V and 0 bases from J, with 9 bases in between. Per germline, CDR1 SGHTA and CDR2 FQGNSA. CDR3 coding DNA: TGTGCCAGTTCGGACACCTCCTACAATGAGCAGTTCTTC. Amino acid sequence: CASSDTSYNEQFF.

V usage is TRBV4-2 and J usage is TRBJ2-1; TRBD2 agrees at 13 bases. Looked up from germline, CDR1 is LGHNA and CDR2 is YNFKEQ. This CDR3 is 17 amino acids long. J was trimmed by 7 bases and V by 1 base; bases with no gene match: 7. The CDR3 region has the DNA TGTGCCAGCAGCCAAGTGTCACTAGCGGGGGGGCAGAATGAGCAGTTCTTC. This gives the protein CASSQVSLAGGQNEQFF.

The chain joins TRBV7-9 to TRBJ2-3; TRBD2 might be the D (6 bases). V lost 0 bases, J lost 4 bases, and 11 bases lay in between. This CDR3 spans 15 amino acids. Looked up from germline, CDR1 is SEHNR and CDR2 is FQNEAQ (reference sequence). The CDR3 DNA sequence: TGTGCCAGCAGCTTAGCGGTAACTAGCTCAGATACGCAGTATTTT. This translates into CASSLAVTSSDTQYF.

CDR3 region: CASTRMVGSGVYGYTF. CDR3 DNA sequence: TGTGCCAGCACCCGTATGGTGGGGTCAGGGGTTTATGGCTACACCTTC. The chain recombines TRBV11-2 with TRBJ1-2; possible D gene TRBD1, 6 bases. V shed 7 bases and J shed 5 bases, with 23 bases lying between them. Germline V gene lookup returns CDR1 SGHAT and CDR2 FQNNGV. The length of the CDR3 is 16 residues.

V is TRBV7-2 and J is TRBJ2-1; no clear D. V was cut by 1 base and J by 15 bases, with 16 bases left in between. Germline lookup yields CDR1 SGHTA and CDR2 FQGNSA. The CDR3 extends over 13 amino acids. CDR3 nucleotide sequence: TGTGCCAGCAGCTTAGGGGCCAGCCGCCTTTGGTTCTTC. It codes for CASSLGASRLWFF.

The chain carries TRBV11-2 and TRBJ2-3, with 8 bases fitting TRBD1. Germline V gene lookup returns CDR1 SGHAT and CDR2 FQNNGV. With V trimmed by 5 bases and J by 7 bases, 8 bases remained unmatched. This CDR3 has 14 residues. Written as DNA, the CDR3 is TGTGCCAGCAGCCGGACAGGGAATCAGAATACGCAGTATTTT. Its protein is CASSRTGNQNTQYF. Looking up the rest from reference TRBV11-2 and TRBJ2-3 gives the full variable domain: EAGVAQSPRYKIIEKRQSVAFWCNPISGHATLYWYQQILGQGPKLLIQFQNNGVVDDSQLPKDRFSAERLKGVDSTLKIQPAKLEDSAVYLCASSRTGNQNTQYFGPGTRLTVL.